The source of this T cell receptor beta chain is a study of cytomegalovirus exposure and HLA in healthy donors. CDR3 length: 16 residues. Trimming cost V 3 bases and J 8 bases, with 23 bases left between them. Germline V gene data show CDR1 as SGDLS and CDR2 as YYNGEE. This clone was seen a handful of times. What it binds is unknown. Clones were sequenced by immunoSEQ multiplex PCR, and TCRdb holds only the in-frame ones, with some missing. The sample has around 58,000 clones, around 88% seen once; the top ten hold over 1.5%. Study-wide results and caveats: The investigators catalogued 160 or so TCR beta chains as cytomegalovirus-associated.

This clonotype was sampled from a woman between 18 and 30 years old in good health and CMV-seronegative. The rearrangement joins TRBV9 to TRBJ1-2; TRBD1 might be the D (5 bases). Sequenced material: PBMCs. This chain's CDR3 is CASSADPRADSRGYTF. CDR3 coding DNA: TGTGCCAGCAGCGCCGACCCCAGGGCCGATTCCCGGGGCTACACCTTC.